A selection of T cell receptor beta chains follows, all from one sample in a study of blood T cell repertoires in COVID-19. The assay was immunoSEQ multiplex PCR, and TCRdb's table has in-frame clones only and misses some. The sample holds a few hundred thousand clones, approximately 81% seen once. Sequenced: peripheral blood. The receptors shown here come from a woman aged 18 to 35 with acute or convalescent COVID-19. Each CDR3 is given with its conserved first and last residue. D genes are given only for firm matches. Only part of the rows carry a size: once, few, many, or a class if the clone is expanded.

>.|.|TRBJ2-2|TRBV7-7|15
CASSLEWPNTGELFF
TGTGCTAGCAGCTTAGAGTGGCCTAACACCGGGGAGCTGTTTTTT
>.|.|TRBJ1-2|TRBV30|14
CAWSVRGAPSGYTF
TGTGCCTGGAGTGTACGGGGGGCGCCGAGCGGCTACACCTTC
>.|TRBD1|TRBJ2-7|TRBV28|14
CASSRDRGTYEQYF
TGTGCCAGCAGCCGGGACAGGGGGACCTACGAGCAGTACTTC
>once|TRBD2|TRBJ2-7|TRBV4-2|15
CASSQGRTRPYEQYF
TGTGCCAGCAGCCAAGGCCGGACTAGACCCTACGAGCAGTACTTC
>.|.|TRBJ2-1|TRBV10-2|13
CASSAMGGREQFF
TGCGCCAGCAGTGCCATGGGAGGACGAGAGCAGTTCTTC
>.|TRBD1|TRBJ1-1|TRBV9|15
CASSTRTGKGTEAFF
TGTGCCAGCAGCACCCGGACAGGGAAAGGGACTGAAGCTTTCTTT
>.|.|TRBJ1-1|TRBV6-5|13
CASSPSQGIEAFF
TGTGCCAGCAGTCCCTCCCAGGGCATTGAAGCTTTCTTT
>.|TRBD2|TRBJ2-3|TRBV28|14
CASNDLAGADTQYF
TGTGCCAGCAACGACCTAGCGGGAGCAGATACGCAGTATTTT
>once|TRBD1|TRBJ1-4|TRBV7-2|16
CASSTGQHATNEKLFF
TGTGCCAGCAGCACGGGACAGCACGCAACTAATGAAAAACTGTTTTTT
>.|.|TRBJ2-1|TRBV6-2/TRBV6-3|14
CASSPGGSYNEQFF
TGTGCCAGCAGCCCAGGAGGATCCTACAATGAGCAGTTCTTC
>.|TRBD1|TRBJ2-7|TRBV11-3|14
CASSPGTGAYEQYF
TGTGCCAGCAGCCCGGGGACAGGTGCCTACGAGCAGTACTTC
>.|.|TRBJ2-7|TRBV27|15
CASSLSPRGGYEQYF
TGTGCCAGCAGTTTATCCCCTAGGGGAGGCTACGAGCAGTACTTC
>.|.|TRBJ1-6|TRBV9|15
CASSAQGPKASPLHF
TGTGCCAGCAGCGCCCAGGGCCCCAAGGCTTCACCCCTCCACTTT
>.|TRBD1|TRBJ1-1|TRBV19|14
CASSSRGQGGTAFF
TGTGCCAGTAGTTCCAGAGGACAGGGTGGAACTGCTTTCTTT
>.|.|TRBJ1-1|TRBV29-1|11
CSVAPGTEAFF
TGCAGCGTGGCTCCGGGCACTGAAGCTTTCTTT
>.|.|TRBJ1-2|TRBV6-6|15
CASISGFSADYGYTF
TGTGCCAGCATATCAGGGTTTTCGGCTGATTATGGCTACACCTTC
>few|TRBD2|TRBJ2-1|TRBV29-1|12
CSVGEREGEQFF
TGCAGCGTCGGGGAGCGGGAGGGGGAGCAGTTCTTC
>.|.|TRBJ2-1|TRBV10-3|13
CAISLSSYNEQFF
TGTGCCATCAGTTTGAGCTCCTACAATGAGCAGTTCTTC
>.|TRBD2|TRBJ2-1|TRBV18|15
CASSLASGGHNEQFF
TGTGCCAGCTCACTGGCTAGCGGGGGACACAATGAGCAGTTCTTC
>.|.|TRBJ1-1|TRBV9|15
CASSVGAAGDTEAFF
TGTGCCAGCAGCGTAGGCGCGGCCGGGGACACTGAAGCTTTCTTT
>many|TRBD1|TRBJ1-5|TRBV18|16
CASSPTFGQGNQPQHF
TGTGCCAGCTCACCAACTTTCGGACAGGGTAATCAGCCCCAGCATTTT
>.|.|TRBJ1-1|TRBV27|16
CASSLSFNPGVTEAFF
TGTGCCAGCAGTTTATCGTTTAACCCGGGAGTAACTGAAGCTTTCTTT